The sequence of this TCR beta chain was determined in a study of T cells in Graves' hyperthyroidism and ophthalmopathy. A few counts support this clonotype. What was amplified from RNA transcripts were TCR beta CDR3 regions. The HTBI primer set served for first-round RT-PCR of the TCR CDR3. TCRdb re-derived calls from the multiplex PCR reads in MiXCR, one entry per CDR3 protein. The data contain about 640,000 distinct CDR3 sequences, 14% of them singletons. In germline, CDR1 is MDHEN, CDR2 SYDVKM. The trim removed 7 bases at V and 5 bases at J, leaving 8 bases unmatched. The CDR3 totals 13 residues. The genes are TRBV28 and TRBJ2-7; 7 nucleotides line up with TRBD1. The sequencing input was blood. The sequence was collected from a woman aged 45-60 years with Graves' ophthalmopathy. The CDR3, as DNA: TGTGCCAGCAATAGACAGGGAGCCCACGAGCAGTACTTC. Its translation is CASNRQGAHEQYF.